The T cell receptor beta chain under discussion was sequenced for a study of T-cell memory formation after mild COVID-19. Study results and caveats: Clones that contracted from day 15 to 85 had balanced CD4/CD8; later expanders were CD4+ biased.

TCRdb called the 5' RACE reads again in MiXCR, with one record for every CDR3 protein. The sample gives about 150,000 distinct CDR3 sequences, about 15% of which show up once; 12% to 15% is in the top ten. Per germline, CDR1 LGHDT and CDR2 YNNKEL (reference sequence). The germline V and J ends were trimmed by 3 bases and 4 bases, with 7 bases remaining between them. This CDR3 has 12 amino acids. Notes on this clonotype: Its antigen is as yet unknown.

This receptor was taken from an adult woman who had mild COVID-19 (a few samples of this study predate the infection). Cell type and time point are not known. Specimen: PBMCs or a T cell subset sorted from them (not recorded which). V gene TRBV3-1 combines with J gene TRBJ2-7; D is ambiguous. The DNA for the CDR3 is TGTGCCAGCAGCCAGCAGACTTACGAGCAGTACTTC. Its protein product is CASSQQTYEQYF.